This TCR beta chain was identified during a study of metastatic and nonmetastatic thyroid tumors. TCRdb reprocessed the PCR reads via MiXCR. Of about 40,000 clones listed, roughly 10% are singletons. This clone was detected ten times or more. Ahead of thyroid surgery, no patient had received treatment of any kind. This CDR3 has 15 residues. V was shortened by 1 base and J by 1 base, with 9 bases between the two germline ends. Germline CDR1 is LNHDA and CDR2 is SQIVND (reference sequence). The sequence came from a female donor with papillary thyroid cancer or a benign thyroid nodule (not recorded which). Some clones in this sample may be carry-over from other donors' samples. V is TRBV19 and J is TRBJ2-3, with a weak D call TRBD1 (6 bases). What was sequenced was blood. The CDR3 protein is CASSIAGARTDTQYF. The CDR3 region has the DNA TGTGCCAGTAGTATAGCAGGGGCCCGCACAGATACGCAGTATTTT.